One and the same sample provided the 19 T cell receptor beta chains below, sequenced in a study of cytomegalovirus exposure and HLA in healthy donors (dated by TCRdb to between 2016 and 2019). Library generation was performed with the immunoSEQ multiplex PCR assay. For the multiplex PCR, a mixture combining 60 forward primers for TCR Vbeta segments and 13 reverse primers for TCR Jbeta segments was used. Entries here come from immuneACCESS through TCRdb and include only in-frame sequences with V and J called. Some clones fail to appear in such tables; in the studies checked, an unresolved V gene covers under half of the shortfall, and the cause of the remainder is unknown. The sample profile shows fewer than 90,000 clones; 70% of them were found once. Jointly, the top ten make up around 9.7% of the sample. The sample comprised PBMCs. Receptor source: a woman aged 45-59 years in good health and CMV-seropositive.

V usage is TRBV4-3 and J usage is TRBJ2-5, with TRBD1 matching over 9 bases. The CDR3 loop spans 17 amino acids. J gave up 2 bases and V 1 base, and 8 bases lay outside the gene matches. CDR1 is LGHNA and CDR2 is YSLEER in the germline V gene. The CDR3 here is CASSQVWGGQGQETQYF. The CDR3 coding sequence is TGCGCCAGCAGCCAAGTGTGGGGAGGACAGGGGCAAGAGACCCAGTACTTC.

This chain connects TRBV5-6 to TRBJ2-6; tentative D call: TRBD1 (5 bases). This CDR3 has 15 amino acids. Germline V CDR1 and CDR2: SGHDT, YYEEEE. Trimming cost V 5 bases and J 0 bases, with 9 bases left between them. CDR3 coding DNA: TGTGCCAGCAGAAGACAGAACTCTGGGGCCAACGTCCTGACTTTC. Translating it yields CASRRQNSGANVLTF.

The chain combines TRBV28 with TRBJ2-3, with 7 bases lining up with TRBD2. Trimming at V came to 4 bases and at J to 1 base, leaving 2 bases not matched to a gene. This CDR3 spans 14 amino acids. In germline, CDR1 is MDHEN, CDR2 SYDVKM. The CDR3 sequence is CASSSRGGTDTQYF. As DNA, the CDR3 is TGTGCCAGCAGTTCCCGGGGGGGCACAGATACGCAGTATTTT. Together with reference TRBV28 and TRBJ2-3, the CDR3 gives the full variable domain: DVKVTQSSRYLVKRTGEKVFLECVQDMDHENMFWYRQDPGLGLRLIYFSYDVKMKEKGDIPEGYSVSREKKERFSLILESASTNQTSMYLCASSSRGGTDTQYFGPGTRLTVL.

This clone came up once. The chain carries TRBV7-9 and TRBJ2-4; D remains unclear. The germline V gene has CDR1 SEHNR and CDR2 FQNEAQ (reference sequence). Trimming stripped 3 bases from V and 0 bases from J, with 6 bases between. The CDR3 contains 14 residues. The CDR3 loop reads CASSLTLAKNIQYF. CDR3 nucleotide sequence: TGTGCCAGCAGCTTGACACTAGCCAAAAACATTCAGTACTTC.

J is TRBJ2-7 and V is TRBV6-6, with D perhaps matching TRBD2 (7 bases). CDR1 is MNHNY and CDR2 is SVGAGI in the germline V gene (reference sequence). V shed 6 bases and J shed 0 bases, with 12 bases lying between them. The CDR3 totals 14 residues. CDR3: CASRGASGSYEQYF. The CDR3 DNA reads TGTGCCAGCAGGGGGGCTAGCGGCTCCTACGAGCAGTACTTC.

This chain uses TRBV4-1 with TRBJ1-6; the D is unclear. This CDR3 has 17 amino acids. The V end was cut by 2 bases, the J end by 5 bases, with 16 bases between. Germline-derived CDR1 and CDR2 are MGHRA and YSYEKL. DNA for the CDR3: TGCGCCAGCAGCCAATACGGAACAGAAGGTGATAATTCACCCCTCCACTTT. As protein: CASSQYGTEGDNSPLHF.

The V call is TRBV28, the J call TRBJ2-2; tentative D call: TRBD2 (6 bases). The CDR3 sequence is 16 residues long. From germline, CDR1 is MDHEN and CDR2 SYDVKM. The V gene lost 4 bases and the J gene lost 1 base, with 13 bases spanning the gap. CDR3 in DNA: TGTGCCAGCAGTTCCCCTGGGGGGAAGAACACCGGGGAGCTGTTTTTT. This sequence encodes CASSSPGGKNTGELFF.

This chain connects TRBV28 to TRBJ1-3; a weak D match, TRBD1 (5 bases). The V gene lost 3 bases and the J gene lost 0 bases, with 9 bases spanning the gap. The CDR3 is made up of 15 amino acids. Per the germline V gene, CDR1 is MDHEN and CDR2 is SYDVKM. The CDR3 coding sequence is TGTGCCAGCAGTTTCTACAGGAACTCTGGAAACACCATATATTTT. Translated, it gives CASSFYRNSGNTIYF.

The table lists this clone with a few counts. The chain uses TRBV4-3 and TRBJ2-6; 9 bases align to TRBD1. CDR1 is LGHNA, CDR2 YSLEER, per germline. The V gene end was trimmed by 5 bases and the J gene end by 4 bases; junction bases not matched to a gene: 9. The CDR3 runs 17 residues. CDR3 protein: CASSKTGGATGANVLTF. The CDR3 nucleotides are TGCGCCAGCAGCAAAACAGGGGGCGCAACCGGGGCCAACGTCCTGACTTTC.

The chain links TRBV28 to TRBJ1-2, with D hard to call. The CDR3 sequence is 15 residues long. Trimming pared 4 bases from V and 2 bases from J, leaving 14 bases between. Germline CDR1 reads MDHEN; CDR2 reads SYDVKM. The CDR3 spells CASSSFMWANYGYTF. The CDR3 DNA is TGTGCCAGCAGTTCGTTTATGTGGGCGAACTATGGCTACACCTTC.

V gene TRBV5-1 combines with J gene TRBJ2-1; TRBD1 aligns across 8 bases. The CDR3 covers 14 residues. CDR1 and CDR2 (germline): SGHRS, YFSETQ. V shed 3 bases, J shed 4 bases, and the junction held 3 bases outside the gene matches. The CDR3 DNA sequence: TGCGCCAGCAGCTCGGGACAGGAGTACAATGAGCAGTTCTTC. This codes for CASSSGQEYNEQFF.

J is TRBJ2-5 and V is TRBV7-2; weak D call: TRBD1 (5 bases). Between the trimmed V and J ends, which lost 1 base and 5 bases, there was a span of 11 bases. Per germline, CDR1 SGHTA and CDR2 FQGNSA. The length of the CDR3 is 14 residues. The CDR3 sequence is CASSLEPGMETQYF. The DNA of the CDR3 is TGTGCCAGCAGCTTAGAACCAGGGATGGAGACCCAGTACTTC.

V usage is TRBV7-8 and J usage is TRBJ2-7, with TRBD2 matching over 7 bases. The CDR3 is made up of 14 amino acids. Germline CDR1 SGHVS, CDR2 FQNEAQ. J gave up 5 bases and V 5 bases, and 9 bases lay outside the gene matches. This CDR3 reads CASSVRTRKDEQYF. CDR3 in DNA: TGTGCCAGCAGCGTCCGGACTAGGAAAGACGAGCAGTACTTC.

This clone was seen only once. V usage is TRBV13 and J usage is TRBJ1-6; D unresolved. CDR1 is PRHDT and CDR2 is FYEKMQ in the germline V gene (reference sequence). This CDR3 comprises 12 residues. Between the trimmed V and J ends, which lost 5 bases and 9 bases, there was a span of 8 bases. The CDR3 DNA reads TGTGCCAGCAGCAAAGTGGCTTCACCCCTCCACTTT. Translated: CASSKVASPLHF.

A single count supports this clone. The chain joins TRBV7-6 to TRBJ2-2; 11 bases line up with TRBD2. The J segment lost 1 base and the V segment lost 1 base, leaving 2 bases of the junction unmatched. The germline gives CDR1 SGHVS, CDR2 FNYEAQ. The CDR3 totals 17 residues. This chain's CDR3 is CASSLVGTSGNTGELFF. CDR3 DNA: TGTGCCAGCAGCTTAGTAGGGACTAGCGGGAACACCGGGGAGCTGTTTTTT. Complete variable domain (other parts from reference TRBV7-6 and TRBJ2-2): GAGVSQSPRYKVTKRGQDVALRCDPISGHVSLYWYRQALGQGPEFLTYFNYEAQQDKSGLPNDRFSAERPEGSISTLTIQRTEQRDSAMYRCASSLVGTSGNTGELFFGEGSRLTVL.

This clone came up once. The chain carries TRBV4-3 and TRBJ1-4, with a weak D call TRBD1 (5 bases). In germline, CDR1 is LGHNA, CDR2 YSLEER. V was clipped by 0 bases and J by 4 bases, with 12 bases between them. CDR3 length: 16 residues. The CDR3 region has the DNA TGCGCCAGCAGCCAAGATCTCGGGGGAGGTAATGAAAAACTGTTTTTT. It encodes CASSQDLGGGNEKLFF.

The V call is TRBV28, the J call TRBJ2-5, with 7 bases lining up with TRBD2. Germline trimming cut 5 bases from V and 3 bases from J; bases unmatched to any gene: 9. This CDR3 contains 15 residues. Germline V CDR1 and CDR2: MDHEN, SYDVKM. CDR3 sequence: CASSGGGGGEETQYF. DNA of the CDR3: TGTGCCAGCAGTGGGGGGGGAGGAGGAGAAGAGACCCAGTACTTC.

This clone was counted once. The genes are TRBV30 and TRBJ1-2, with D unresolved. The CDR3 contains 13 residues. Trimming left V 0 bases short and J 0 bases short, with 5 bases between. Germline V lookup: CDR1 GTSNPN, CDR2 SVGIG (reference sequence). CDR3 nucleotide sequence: TGTGCCTGGAGTGTAGCCCCTAACTATGGCTACACCTTC. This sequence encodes CAWSVAPNYGYTF.

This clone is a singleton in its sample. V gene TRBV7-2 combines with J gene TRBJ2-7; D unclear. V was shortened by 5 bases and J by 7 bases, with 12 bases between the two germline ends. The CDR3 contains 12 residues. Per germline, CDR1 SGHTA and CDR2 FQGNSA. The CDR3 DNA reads TGTGCCAGCAGCCCTCAGTCGTTGGAGCAGTACTTC. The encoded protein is CASSPQSLEQYF.